This T cell receptor (beta chain) was captured in a study of shared clonotypes between healthy human individuals. Across the whole study: Per donor, three plates held CD4 naive cells, three held CD4 memory, two held CD8 naive and one held CD8 memory. The study's findings and limits: Among non-shared clonotypes, generation probabilities were lower than among those shared by all four donors.

The test was conducted at deep level. Assay used: immunoSEQ multiplex PCR; TCRdb lists only in-frame clones, some missing. Of some 2 million clones listed, roughly 94% are singletons. Comment on this clone: Its target is not known.

The naive CD8 subset, CD45RO-negative cells positively selected for CCR7, excluded terminally differentiated effector memory CD45RA+ cells. All of the donors resided in Nashville, Tennessee, and each was a Caucasian adult. With 8 bases removed from V and 5 bases from J, the gap between germline ends came to 16 bases. CDR3 length: 13 residues. Germline values: CDR1 SNHLY, CDR2 FYNNEI. The TCR sequence derives from a man aged 18-30 years in good health. Sequenced material: naive CD8+ T cells sorted from blood. V and J are TRBV2 and TRBJ2-7; a weak D match, TRBD2 (7 bases). CDR3 residues: CASRGGAEDEQYF. The CDR3 bases are TGTGCCAGCCGAGGGGGGGCCGAAGACGAGCAGTACTTC.